This T cell receptor beta chain was recovered during a study of T cells in Graves' hyperthyroidism and ophthalmopathy. V lost 4 bases and J lost 3; bases outside the gene matches: 6. The CDR3 is made up of 16 amino acids. The V gene's germline CDR1 is SGHRS and CDR2 YFSETQ. Study-wide points: Most clonotypes that expanded in the thyroid above 0.001 also showed up in blood.

On this clonotype itself: Its target is unknown.

What was amplified from RNA transcripts were TCR beta CDR3 regions. The HTBI primer set was used in a first-round RT-PCR of the TCR CDR3. One entry per CDR3 protein results from TCRdb running MiXCR on the multiplex PCR reads. The table has some 800,000 distinct CDR3 sequences, 35% to 40% seen once. The sequence was obtained from a man aged 18 to 29 with Graves' hyperthyroidism. Material: blood. The chain carries TRBV5-1 and TRBJ2-2; 10 bases fit TRBD2. DNA of the CDR3: TGCGCCAGCAGCGGGACTAGCGCTTACGACACCGGGGAGCTGTTTTTT. Amino acid sequence: CASSGTSAYDTGELFF.